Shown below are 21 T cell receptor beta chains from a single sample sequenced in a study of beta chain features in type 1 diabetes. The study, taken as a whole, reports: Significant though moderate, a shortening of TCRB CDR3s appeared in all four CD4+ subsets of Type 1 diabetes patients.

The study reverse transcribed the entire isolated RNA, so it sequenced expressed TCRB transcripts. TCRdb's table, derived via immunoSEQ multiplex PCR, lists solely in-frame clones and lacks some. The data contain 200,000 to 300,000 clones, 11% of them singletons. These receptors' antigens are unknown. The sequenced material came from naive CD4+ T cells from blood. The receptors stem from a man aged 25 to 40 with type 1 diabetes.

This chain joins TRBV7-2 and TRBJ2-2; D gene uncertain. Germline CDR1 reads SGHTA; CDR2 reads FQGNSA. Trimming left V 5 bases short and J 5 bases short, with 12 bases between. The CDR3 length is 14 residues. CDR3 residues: CASSPRLVTGELFF. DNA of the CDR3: TGTGCCAGCAGCCCCAGATTGGTGACCGGGGAGCTGTTTTTT.

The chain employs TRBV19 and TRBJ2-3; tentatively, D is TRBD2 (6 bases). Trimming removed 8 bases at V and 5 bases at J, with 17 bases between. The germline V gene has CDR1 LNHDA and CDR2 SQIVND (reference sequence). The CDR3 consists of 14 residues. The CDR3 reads CASRPAGRRDTQYF. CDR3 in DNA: TGTGCCAGTCGACCGGCGGGGAGGCGAGATACGCAGTATTTT.

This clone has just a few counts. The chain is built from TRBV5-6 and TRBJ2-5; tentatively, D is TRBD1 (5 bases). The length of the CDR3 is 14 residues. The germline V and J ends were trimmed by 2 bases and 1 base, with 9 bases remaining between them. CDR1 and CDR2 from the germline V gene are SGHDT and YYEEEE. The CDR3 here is CASSFMTAQETQYF. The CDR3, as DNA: TGTGCCAGCAGCTTTATGACAGCCCAAGAGACCCAGTACTTC.

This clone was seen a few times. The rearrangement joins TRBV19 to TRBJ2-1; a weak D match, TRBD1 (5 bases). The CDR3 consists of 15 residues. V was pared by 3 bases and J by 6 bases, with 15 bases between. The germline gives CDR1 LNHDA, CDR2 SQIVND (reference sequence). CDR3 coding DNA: TGTGCCAGTAGTATCGGTTCGCGTAGGGGCAATGAGCAGTTCTTC. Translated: CASSIGSRRGNEQFF.

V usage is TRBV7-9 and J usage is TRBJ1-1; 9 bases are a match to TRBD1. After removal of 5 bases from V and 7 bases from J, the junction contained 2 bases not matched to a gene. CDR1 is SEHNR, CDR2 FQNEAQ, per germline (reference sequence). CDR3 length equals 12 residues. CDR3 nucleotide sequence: TGTGCCAGCAGCAGGACAGGGGTTGAAGCTTTCTTT. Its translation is CASSRTGVEAFF.

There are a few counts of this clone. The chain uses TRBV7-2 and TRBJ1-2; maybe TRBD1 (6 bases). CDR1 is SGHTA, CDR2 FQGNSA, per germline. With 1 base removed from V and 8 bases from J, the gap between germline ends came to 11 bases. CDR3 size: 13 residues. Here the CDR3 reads CASSLVQGTGYTF. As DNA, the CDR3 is TGTGCCAGCAGCTTAGTACAGGGAACCGGCTACACCTTC.

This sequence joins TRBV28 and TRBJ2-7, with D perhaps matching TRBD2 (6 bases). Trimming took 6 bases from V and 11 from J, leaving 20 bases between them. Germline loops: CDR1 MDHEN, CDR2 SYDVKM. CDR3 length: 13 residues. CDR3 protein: CASSSTGPGGKYF. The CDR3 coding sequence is TGTGCCAGCAGCTCCACCGGCCCCGGCGGGAAGTACTTC.

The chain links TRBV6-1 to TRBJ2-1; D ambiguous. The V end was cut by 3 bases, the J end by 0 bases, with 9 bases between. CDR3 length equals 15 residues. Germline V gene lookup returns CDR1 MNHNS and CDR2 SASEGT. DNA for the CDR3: TGTGCCAGCAGTGAGAGACTCAGCTCCTACAATGAGCAGTTCTTC. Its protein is CASSERLSSYNEQFF.

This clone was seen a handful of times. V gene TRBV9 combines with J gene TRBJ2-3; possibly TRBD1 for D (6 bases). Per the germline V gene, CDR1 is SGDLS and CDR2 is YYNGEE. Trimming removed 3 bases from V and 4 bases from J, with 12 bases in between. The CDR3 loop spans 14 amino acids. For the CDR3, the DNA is TGTGCCAGCAGCGCCGTAACAGGGTCAGATACGCAGTATTTT. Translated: CASSAVTGSDTQYF.

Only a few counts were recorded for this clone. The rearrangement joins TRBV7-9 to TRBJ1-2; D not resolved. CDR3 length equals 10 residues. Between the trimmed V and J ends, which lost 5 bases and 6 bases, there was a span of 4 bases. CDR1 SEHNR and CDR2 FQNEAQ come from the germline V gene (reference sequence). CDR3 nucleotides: TGTGCCAGCAGCCGAGATGGCTACACCTTC. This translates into CASSRDGYTF.

CDR3 protein: CASSFLDRGNNEQFF. CDR3 DNA sequence: TGTGCCAGCAGTTTTCTTGACAGGGGGAACAATGAGCAGTTCTTC. The J gene is TRBJ2-1, the V gene TRBV28, with 9 bases fitting TRBD1. V lost 3 bases, J lost 5 bases, and 5 bases stayed unmatched. CDR3 length: 15 amino acids. The germline V gene has CDR1 MDHEN and CDR2 SYDVKM.

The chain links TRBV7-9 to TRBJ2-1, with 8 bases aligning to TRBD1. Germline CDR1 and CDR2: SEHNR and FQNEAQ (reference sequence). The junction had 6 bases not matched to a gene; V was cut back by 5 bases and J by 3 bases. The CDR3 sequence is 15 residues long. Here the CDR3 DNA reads TGTGCCAGCAGCAACCCACAGGGGGACTACAATGAGCAGTTCTTC. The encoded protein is CASSNPQGDYNEQFF.

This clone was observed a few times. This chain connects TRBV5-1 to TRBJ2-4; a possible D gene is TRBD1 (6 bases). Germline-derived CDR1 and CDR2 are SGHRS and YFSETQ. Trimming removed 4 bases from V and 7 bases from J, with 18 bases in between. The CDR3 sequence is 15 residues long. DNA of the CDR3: TGCGCCAGCAGCCAAGTCGGGCAGGGGAAGAACATTCAGTACTTC. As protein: CASSQVGQGKNIQYF.

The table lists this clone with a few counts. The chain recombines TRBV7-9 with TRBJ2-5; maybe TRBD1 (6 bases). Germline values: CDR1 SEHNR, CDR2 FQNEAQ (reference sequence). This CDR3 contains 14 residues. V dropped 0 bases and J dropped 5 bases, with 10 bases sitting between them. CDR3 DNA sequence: TGTGCCAGCAGCTTAGCAGGGGGTCGGGAGACCCAGTACTTC. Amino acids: CASSLAGGRETQYF.

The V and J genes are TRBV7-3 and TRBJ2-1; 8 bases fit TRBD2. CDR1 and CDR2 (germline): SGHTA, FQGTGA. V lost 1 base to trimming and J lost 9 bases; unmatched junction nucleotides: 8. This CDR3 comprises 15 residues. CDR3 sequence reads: CASSLMRGEALEQFF. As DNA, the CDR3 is TGTGCCAGCAGCTTAATGCGGGGGGAAGCCCTTGAGCAGTTCTTC.

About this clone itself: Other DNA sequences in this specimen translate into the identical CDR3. Here the CDR3 DNA reads TGTGCCACCAGCAGAGGGACAGGGGGCACTGAAGCTTTCTTT. It codes for CATSRGTGGTEAFF. The chain is built from TRBV15 and TRBJ1-1; 10 bases match TRBD1. The CDR3 totals 14 residues. From germline, CDR1 is LNHNV and CDR2 YYDKDF (reference sequence). After removal of 1 base from V and 4 bases from J, the junction contained 0 bases not matched to a gene.

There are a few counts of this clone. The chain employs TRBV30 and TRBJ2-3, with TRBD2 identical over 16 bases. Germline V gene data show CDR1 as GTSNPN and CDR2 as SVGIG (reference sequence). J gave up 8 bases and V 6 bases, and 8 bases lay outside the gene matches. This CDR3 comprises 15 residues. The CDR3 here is CACGGLAGGRGTQYF. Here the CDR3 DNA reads TGTGCCTGCGGGGGACTAGCGGGGGGGCGAGGTACGCAGTATTTT.

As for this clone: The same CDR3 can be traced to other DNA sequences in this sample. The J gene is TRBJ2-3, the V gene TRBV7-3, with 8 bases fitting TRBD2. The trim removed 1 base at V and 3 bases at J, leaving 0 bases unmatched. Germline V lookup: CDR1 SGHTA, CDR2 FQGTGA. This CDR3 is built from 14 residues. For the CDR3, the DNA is TGTGCCAGCAGCTTAAGCGGGGGGACAGATACGCAGTATTTT. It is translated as CASSLSGGTDTQYF.

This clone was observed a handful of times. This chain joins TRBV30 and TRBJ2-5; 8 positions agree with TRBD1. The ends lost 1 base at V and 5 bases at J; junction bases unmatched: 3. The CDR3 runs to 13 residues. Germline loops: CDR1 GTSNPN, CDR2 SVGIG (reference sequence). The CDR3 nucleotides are TGTGCCTGGAGTGGGACAGGGCTCGAGACCCAGTACTTC. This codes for CAWSGTGLETQYF.

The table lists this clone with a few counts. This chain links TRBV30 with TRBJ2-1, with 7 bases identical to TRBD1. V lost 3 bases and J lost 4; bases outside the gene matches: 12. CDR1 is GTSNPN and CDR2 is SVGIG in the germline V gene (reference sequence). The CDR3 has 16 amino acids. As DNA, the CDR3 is TGTGCCTGGAGCGGACAAAAACAGGGGCAGTACAATGAGCAGTTCTTC. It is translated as CAWSGQKQGQYNEQFF.

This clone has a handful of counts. CDR3 amino acids: CASSSEETQYF. Here the CDR3 DNA reads TGTGCCAGCAGTTCCGAAGAGACCCAGTACTTC. The J gene is TRBJ2-5, the V gene TRBV28; D gene ambiguous. This CDR3 has 11 residues. Trimming shortened V by 4 bases and J by 3 bases, and 3 bases separated the two germline ends. The germline V gene encodes CDR1 MDHEN and CDR2 SYDVKM.